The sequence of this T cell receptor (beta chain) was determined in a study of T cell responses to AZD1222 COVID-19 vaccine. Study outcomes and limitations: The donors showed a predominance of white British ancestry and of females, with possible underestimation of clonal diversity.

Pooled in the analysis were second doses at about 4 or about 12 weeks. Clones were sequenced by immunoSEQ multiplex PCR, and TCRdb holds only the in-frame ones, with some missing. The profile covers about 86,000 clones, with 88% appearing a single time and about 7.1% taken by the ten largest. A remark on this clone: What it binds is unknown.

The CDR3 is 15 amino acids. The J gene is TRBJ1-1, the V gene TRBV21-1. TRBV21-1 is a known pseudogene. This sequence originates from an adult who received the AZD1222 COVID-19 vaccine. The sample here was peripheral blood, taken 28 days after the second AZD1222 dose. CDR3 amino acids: CASIGTSKRGTEAFF. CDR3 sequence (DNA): TGTGCCAGCATCGGGACATCTAAGCGGGGCACTGAAGCTTTCTTT.